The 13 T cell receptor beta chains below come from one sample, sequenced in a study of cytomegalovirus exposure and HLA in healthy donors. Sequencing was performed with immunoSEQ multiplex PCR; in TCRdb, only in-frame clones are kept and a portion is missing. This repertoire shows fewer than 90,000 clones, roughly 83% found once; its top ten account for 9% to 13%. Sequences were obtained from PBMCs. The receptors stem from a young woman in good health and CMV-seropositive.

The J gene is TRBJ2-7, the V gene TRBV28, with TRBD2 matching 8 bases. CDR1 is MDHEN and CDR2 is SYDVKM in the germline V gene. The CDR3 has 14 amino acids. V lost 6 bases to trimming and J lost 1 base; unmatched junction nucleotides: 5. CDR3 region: CASRPSGGSYEQYF. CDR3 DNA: TGTGCCAGCAGACCGAGCGGGGGATCCTACGAGCAGTACTTC.

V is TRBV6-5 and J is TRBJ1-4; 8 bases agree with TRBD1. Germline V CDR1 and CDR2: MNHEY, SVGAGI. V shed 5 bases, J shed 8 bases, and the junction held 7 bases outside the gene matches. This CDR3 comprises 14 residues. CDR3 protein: CASSPTGAGEKLFF. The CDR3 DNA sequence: TGTGCCAGCAGTCCGACAGGGGCGGGAGAAAAACTGTTTTTT.

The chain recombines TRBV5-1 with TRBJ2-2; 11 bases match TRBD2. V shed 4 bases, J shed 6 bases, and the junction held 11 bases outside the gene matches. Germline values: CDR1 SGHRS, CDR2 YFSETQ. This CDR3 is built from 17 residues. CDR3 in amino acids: CASSPGASGGPAGELFF. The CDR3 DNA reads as TGCGCCAGCAGCCCAGGAGCTAGCGGGGGGCCGGCCGGGGAGCTGTTTTTT.

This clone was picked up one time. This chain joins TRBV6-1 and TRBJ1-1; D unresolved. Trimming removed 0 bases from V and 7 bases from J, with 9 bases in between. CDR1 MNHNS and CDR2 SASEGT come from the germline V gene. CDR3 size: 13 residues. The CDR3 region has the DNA TGTGCCAGCAGTGAAGCTGACCGGGGTGAAGCTTTCTTT. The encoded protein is CASSEADRGEAFF.

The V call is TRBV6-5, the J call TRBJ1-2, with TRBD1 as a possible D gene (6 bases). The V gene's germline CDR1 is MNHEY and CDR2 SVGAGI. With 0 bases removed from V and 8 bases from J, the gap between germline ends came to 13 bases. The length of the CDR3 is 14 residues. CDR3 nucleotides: TGTGCCAGCAGTTACTCGATGGGGGCGAACGGCTACACCTTC. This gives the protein CASSYSMGANGYTF.

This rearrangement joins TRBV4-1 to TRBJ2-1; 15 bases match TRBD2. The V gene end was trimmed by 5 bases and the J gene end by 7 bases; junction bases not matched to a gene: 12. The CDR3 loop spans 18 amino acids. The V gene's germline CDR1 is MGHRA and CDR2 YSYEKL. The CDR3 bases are TGCGCCAGCAGCTCACTGGGACTAGCGGGGGGCCGGGGGAATGAGCAGTTCTTC. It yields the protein CASSSLGLAGGRGNEQFF.

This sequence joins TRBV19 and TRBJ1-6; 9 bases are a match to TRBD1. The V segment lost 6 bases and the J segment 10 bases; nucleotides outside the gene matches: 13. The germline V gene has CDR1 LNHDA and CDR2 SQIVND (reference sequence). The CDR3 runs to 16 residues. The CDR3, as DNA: TGTGCCAGTAGGCCGACGACACAGGGGGCCGGCTCACCCCTCCACTTT. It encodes CASRPTTQGAGSPLHF. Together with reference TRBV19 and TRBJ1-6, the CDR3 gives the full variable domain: DGGITQSPKYLFRKEGQNVTLSCEQNLNHDAMYWYRQDPGQGLRLIYYSQIVNDFQKGDIAEGYSVSREKKESFPLTVTSAQKNPTAFYLCASRPTTQGAGSPLHFGNGTRLTVT.

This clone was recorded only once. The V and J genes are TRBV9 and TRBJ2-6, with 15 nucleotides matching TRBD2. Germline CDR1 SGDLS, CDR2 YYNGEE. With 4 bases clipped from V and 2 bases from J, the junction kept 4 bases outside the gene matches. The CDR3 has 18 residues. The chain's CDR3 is CASSHGLAGGPGANVLTF. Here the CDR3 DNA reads TGTGCCAGCAGCCATGGACTAGCGGGGGGGCCTGGGGCCAACGTCCTGACTTTC.

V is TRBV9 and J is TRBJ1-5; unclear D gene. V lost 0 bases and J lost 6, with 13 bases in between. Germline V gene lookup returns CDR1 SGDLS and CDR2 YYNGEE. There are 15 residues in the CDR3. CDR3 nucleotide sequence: TGTGCCAGCAGCGTAGGTTGGAGTTCGGGTCAGCCCCAGCATTTT. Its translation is CASSVGWSSGQPQHF.

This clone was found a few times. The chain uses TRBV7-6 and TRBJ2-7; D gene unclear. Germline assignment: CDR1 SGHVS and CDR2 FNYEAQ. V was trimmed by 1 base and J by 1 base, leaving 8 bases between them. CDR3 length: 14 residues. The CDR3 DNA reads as TGTGCCAGCAGCTTAGGCGGTTTGTCCTACGAGCAGTACTTC. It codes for CASSLGGLSYEQYF.

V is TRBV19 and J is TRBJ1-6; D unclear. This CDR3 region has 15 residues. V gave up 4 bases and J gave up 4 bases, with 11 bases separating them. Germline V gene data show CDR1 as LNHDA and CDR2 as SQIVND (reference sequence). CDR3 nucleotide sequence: TGTGCCAGTAGTACTCCGGGTCCGTATAATTCACCCCTCCACTTT. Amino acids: CASSTPGPYNSPLHF.

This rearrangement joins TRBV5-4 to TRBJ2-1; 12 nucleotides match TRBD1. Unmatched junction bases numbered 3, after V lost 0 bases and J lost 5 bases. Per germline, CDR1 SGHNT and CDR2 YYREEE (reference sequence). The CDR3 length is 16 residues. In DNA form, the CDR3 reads TGTGCCAGCAGCTTGGTGGGACAGGGGGCCCACAATGAGCAGTTCTTC. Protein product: CASSLVGQGAHNEQFF.

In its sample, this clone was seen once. The CDR3 coding sequence is TGTGCCAGTAGTTATTTCACTTCTAGCACAGATACGCAGTATTTT. It codes for CASSYFTSSTDTQYF. The chain recombines TRBV19 with TRBJ2-3; D remains unclear. CDR3 length: 15 residues. The germline V and J ends were trimmed by 5 bases and 0 bases, with 12 bases remaining between them. CDR1 and CDR2 (germline): LNHDA, SQIVND (reference sequence).